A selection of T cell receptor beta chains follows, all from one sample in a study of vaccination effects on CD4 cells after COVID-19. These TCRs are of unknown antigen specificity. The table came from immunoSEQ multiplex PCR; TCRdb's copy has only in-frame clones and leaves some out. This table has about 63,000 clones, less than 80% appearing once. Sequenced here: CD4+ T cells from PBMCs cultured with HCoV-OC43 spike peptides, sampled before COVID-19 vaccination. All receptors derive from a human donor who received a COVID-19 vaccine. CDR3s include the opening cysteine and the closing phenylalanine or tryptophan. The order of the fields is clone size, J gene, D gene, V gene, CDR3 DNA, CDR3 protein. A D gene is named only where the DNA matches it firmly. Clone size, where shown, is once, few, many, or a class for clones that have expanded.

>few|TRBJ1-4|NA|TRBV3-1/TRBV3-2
TGTGCCAGCAGCCAAGCTAACAGGGTGAATGAAAAACTGTTTTTT
CASSQANRVNEKLFF
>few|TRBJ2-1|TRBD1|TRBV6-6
TGTGCCAGCAGGTATGGAGGTACAGGGGATGGCAATGAGCAGTTCTTC
CASRYGGTGDGNEQFF
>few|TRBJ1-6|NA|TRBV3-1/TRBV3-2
TGTGCCAGCAGCCGGGCGAGCACAGGATCTATTTCACCCCTCCACTTT
CASSRASTGSISPLHF
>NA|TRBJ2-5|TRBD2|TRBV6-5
TGTGCCAGCACCCCAGGAGTAGCGGGGCAAGAGACCCAGTACTTC
CASTPGVAGQETQYF
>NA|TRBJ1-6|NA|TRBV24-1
TGTGCCACCAGTGATGAGGCTTGGGGGCGGAATTCACCCCTCCACTTT
CATSDEAWGRNSPLHF
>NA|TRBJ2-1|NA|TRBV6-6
TGTGCCAGCAGTTTCACTGACAGAAATGAGCAGTTCTTC
CASSFTDRNEQFF
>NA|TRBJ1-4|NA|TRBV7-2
TGTGCCAGCAGCTTATTGAAGTCAACTAATGAAAAACTGTTTTTT
CASSLLKSTNEKLFF
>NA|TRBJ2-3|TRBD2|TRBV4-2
TGTGCCAGCAGCCAAGATACGGCCACTAGCGGGGGTCCGAGGGATACGCAGTATTTT
CASSQDTATSGGPRDTQYF
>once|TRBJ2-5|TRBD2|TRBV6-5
TGTGCCAGCAGTCGGGGGGGGCAAGAGACCCAGTACTTC
CASSRGGQETQYF
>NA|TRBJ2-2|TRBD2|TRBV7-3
TGTGCCAGCAGCCGGACTAGCGGTTACACCGGGGAGCTGTTTTTT
CASSRTSGYTGELFF
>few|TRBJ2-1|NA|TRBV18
TGTGCCAGCTCACCGTCGGGGTTCTCCTACAATGAGCAGTTCTTC
CASSPSGFSYNEQFF
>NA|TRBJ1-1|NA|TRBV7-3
TGTGCCAGCAGCTTAAGTATGAACACTGAAGCTTTCTTT
CASSLSMNTEAFF
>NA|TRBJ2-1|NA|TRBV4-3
TGCGCCAGCAGCCACGCTCGAGGAGAATACAATGAGCAGTTCTTC
CASSHARGEYNEQFF
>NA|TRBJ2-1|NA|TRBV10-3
TGTGCCATCAGTGAGGGCGGGGACCGGGATGAGCAGTTCTTC
CAISEGGDRDEQFF
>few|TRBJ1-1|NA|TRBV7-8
TGTGCCAGCAGCTTAAAGGTTTCAGGGGTCGTGAACACTGAAGCTTTCTTT
CASSLKVSGVVNTEAFF
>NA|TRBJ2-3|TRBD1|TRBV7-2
TGTGCCAGCAGCTTCGCCGGGACAGAGAGCACAGATACGCAGTATTTT
CASSFAGTESTDTQYF
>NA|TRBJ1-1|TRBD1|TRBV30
TGTGCCTGGAGTCGGGACAGGGGATGGGGGAACACTGAAGCTTTCTTT
CAWSRDRGWGNTEAFF
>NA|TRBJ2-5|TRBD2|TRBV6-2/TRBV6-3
TGTGCCATCAGCGACCCGGGGGGGCTCCAAGAGACCCAGTACTTC
CAISDPGGLQETQYF
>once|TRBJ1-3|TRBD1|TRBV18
TGTGCCAGCTCCCCTGGTCGGGACAGGCCCCAATATTTT
CASSPGRDRPQYF
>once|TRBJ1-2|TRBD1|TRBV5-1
TGCGCCAGCAGCCCGCAGCCGGGACAGGGGGGCAGTGGAGGCTACACCTTC
CASSPQPGQGGSGGYTF
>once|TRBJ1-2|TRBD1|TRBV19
TGTGCCAGTAGTACTAGACAGGGAGCTGGGGGCTACACCTTC
CASSTRQGAGGYTF
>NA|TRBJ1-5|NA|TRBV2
TGTGCCAGCTCCGCACAGAACAATCAGCCCCAGCATTTT
CASSAQNNQPQHF
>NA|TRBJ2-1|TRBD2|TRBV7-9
TGTGCCAGCAGCTTAGTGGGCGGGGGGGACAATGAGCAGTTCTTC
CASSLVGGGDNEQFF
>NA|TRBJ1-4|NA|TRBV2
TGTGCCAGCAGGACCCCTAGGGTGGCTAATGAAAAACTGTTTTTT
CASRTPRVANEKLFF
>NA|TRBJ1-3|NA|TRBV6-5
TGTGCCAGCAGGCGCACGAGCTCTGGAAACACCATATATTTT
CASRRTSSGNTIYF
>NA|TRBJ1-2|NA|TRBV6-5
TGTGCCAGCAGTTACCCAGGGAACACCTATGGCTACACCTTC
CASSYPGNTYGYTF
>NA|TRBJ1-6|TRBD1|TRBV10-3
TGTGCCATCAGTGAGTTAGCAGGGGGCGATTCACCCCTCCACTTT
CAISELAGGDSPLHF
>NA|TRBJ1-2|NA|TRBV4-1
TGCGCCAGCAGCCGGTCCGCGGGGGGCTACACCTTC
CASSRSAGGYTF
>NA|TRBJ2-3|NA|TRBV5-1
TGCGCCAGCAGCTTGGGGGACTTGACAGATACGCAGTATTTT
CASSLGDLTDTQYF
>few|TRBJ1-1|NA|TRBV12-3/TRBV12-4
TGTGCCAGCAGTCCTGGATACACTGAAGCTTTCTTT
CASSPGYTEAFF
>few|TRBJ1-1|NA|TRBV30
TGTGCCTGGAGTGAACAAACGAACACTGAAGCTTTCTTT
CAWSEQTNTEAFF
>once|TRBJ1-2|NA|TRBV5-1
TGCGCCAGCAGCTTGGCCTTCTCGTCCGCAGGCTACACCTTC
CASSLAFSSAGYTF
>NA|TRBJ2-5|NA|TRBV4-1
TGCGCCAGCAGCCAAGATGAGAGGGCCCAGTACTTC
CASSQDERAQYF
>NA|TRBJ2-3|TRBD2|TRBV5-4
TGTGCCAGCAGCCTCTATAGCGGGGGAAACGCAGATACGCAGTATTTT
CASSLYSGGNADTQYF
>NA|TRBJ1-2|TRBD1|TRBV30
TGTGCCTGGAGTGTAGTAGGGGGCGGGGTGGGAGGCTACACCTTC
CAWSVVGGGVGGYTF
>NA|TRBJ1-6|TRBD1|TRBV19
TGTGCCAGTACCTCGAGACAGGGGACTTCACCCCTCCACTTT
CASTSRQGTSPLHF
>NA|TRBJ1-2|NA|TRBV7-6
TGTGCCAGCAGCCCCCGGGGGGCCGGCTATGGCTACACCTTC
CASSPRGAGYGYTF
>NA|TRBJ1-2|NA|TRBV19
TGTGCCAGTAGTACGGTCAGGGGTAACTATGGCTACACCTTC
CASSTVRGNYGYTF
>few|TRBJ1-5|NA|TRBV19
TGTGCCAGTTCCTGGGGGGGGCAGCCCCAGCATTTT
CASSWGGQPQHF
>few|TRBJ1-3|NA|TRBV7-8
TGTGCCAGCAGCGTACGGGGGGCGTTTGGAAACACCATATATTTT
CASSVRGAFGNTIYF
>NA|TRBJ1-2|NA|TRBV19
TGTGCCAGCCTCGACAGTGGGTATGGCTACACCTTC
CASLDSGYGYTF
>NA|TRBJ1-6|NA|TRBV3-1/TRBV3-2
TGTGCCAGCAGTCCGGACAGTGGTTATTCACCCCTCCACTTT
CASSPDSGYSPLHF
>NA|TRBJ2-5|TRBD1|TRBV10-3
TGTGCCATTAGGGACAGGGAGGTAGGAGAGACCCAGTACTTC
CAIRDREVGETQYF
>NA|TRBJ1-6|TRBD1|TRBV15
TGTGCCACCAGCGTACAGACAGGGCCGGGCTCACCCCTCCACTTT
CATSVQTGPGSPLHF
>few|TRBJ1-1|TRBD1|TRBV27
TGTGCCAGCAGAGGGGACAGGCCGGGCACTGAAGCTTTCTTT
CASRGDRPGTEAFF
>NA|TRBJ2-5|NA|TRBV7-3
TGTGCCAGCAGCCCAAGTGGGGGGGCCACGGAGACCCAGTACTTC
CASSPSGGATETQYF
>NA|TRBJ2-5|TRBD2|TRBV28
TGTGCCAGCAGTAGAAGCGGGGGGAATTACCAAGAGACCCAGTACTTC
CASSRSGGNYQETQYF
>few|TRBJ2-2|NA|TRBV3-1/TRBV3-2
TGTGCCAGCAGCCAAGAAGGGATCACCGGGGAGCTGTTTTTT
CASSQEGITGELFF
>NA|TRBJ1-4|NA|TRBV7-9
TGTGCCAGCAGCATCAAGACAGGCAGTTATGAAAAACTGTTTTTT
CASSIKTGSYEKLFF
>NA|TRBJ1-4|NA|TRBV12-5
TGTGCTAGTGGTTTGGTAGAGGGAAAACTGTTTTTT
CASGLVEGKLFF
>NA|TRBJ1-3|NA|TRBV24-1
TGTGCCACCAGTGAGGATGGAAACACCATATATTTT
CATSEDGNTIYF
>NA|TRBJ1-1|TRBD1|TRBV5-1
TGCGCCAGCAGCCCACCGGACAGGGGGCCATCTGAAGCTTTCTTT
CASSPPDRGPSEAFF
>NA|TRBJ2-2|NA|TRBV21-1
TGTGCCAGCAGCAAACAGAACAGGGAGCACGGGGAGCTGTTTTTT
CASSKQNREHGELFF
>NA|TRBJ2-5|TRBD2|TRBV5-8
TGTGCCAGCCCTATAGGTATAGCGGGGGTCCGGCCTATACAAGAGACCCAGTACTTC
CASPIGIAGVRPIQETQYF